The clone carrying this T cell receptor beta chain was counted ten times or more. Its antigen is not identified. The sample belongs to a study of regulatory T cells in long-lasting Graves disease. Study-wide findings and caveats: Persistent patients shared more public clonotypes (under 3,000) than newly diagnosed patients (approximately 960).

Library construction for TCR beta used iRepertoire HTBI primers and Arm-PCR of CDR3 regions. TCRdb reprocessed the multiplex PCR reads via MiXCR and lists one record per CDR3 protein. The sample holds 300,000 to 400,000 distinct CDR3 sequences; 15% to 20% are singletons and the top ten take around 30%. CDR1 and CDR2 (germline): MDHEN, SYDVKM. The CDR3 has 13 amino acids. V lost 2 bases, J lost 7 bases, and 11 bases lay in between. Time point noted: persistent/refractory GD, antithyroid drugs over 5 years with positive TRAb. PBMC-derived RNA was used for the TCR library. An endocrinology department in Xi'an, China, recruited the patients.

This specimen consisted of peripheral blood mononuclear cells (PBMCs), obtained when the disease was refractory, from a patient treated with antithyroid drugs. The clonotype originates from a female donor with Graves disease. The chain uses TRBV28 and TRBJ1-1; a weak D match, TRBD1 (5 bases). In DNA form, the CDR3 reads TGTGCCAGCAGTTTAGGACCCGGGGGTGAAGCTTTCTTT. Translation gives CASSLGPGGEAFF.